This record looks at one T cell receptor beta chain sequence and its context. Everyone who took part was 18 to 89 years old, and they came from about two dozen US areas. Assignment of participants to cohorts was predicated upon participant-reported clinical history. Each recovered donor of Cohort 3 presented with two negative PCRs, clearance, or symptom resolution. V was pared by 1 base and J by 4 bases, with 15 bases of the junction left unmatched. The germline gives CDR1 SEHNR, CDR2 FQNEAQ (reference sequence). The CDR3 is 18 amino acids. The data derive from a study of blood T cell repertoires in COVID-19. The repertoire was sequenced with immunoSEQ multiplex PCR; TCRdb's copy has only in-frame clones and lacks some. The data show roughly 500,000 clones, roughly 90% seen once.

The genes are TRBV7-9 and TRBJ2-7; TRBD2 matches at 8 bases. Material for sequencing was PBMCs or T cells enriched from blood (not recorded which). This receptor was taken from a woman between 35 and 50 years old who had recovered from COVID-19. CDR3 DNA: TGTGCCAGCAGCTTAGGCGGGAGGATCCCTCCCGTTGAATACGAGCAGTACTTC. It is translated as CASSLGGRIPPVEYEQYF.